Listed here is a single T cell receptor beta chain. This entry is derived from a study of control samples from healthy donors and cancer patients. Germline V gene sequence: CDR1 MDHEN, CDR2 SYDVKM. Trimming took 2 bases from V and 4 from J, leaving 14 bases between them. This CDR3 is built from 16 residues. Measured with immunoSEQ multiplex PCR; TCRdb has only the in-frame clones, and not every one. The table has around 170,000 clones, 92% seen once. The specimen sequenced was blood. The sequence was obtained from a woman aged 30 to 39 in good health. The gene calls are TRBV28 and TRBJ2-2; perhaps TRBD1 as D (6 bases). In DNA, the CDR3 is TGTGCCAGCAGTTTACCCACAGGGTTTGGCACCGGGGAGCTGTTTTTT. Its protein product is CASSLPTGFGTGELFF.